This T cell receptor (beta chain) stems from a study of T cell changes during pregnancy in multiple sclerosis. This clone was counted a single time. Clones were sequenced by immunoSEQ multiplex PCR, and TCRdb holds only the in-frame ones, with some missing. There are about 87,000 clones in the sample; around 93% occur only once, and 1.3% to 1.5% lies in the top ten. Germline CDR1 is SNHLY and CDR2 is FYNNEI. The CDR3 is 12 amino acids. V lost 7 bases and J lost 5, with 11 bases in between. The rearrangement uses TRBV2 and TRBJ2-5, with TRBD1 as a possible D gene (5 bases). This receptor was obtained from a female donor in good health, enrolled as a control in a pregnancy study. The specimen comprised peripheral blood, sampled in the third trimester of pregnancy. The DNA for the CDR3 is TGTGCCAGCAAGTGGGGCGCGGAGACCCAGTACTTC. It encodes CASKWGAETQYF.